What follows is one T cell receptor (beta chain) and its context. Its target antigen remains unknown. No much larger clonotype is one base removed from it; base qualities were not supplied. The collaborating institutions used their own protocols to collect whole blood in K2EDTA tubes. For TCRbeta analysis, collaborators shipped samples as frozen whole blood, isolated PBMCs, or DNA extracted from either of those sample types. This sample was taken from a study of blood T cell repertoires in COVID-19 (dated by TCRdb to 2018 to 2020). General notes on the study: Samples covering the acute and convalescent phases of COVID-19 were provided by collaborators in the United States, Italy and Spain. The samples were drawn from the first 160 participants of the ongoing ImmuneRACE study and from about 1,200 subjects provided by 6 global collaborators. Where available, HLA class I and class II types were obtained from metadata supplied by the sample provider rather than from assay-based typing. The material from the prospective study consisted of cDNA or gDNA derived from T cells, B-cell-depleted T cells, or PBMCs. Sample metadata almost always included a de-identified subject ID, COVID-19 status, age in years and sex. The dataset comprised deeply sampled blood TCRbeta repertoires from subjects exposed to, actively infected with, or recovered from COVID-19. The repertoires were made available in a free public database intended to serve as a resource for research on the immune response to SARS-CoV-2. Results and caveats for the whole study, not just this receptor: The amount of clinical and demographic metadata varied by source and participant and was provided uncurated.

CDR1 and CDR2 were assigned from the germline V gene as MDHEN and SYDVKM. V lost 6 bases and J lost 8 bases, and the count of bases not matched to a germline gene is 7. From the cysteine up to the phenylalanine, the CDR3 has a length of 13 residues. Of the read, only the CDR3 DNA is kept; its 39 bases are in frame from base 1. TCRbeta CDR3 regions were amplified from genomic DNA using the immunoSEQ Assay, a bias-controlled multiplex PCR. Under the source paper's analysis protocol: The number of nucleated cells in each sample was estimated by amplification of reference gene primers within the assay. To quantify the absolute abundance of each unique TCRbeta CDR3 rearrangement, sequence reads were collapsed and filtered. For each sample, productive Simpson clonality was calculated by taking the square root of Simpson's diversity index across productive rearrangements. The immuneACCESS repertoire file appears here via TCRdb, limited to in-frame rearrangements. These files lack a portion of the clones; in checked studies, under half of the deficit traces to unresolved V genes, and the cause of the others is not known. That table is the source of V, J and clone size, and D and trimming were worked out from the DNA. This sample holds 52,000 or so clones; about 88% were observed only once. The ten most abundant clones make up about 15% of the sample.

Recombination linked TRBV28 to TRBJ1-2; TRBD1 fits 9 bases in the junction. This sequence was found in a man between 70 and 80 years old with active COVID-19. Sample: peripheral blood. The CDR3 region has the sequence CASRDGTGKGYTF. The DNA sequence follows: TGTGCCAGCAGAGACGGGACAGGGAAAGGCTACACCTTC.